The present entry profiles one T cell receptor (beta chain) with its context. Its antigen is not identified. The assay was immunoSEQ multiplex PCR, and TCRdb's table has in-frame clones only and misses some. The sample carries 300,000 to 500,000 clones, about 88% recorded once. These data come from a study of Ad26.COV2.S vaccination and SARS-CoV-2 variants. General study findings and limits: Analytic work on TCR breadth and depth might have understated the full extent of total T cell responses. People who got the vaccine had more spike-specific TCR breadth than people who got placebo.

J lost 5 bases, V lost 3 bases, and 13 bases had no gene match. Germline CDR1 SNHLY, CDR2 FYNNEI. The CDR3 spans 16 residues. Documented treatment: over 15 received Ad26.COV2.S at low or high dose, single or two shots; about five received placebo; per-sample allocation not given. Sampling happened 63 days after the first vaccine or placebo injection. An 18-55-year-old adult in Boston served as donor. This vaccine is an Ad26 vector that expresses the Wuhan-strain SARS-CoV-2 spike. The sequences come from peripheral blood, collected in a trial of Ad26.COV2.S vaccine versus placebo. The TCR sequence derives from a person between 18 and 65 years old who received the Ad26.COV2.S COVID-19 vaccine or a placebo. The chain combines TRBV2 with TRBJ2-7; 7 bases are a match to TRBD1. The CDR3 DNA reads as TGTGCCAGCAGTGATCTGAGGGACAGCGCCGGGGACGAGCAGTACTTC. Protein sequence: CASSDLRDSAGDEQYF.